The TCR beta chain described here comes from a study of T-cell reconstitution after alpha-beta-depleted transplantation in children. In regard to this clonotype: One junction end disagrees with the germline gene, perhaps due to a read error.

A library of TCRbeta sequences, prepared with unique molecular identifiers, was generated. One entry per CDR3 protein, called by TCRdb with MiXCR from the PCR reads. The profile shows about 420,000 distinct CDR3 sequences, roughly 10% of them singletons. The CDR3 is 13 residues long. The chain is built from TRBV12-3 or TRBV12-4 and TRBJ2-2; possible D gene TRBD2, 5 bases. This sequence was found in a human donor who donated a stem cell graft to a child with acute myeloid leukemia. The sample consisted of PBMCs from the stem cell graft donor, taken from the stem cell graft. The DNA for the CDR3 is TGTGCCAGCAGTTTAGTTCCCCCCGGGGAGCTGTATTTT. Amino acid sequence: CASSLVPPGELYF.